The 26 T cell receptor beta chains presented below share a single source sample, sequenced in a study of T cell repertoires in cytomegalovirus infection. TCRdb fed the reads into MiXCR, producing one record per CDR3 protein. The table records 750,000 to 950,000 distinct CDR3 sequences, about 27% of them present only once. For these TCRs, the target antigens are not known. The specimen was cultured CD8+ T cells from PBMCs, collected from culture after CMV antigen stimulation. The receptors originated from a human donor in good health (CMV status not recorded). Some clones in this sample may be carry-over from other donors' samples.

This clonotype was recorded at least ten times. The chain couples TRBV7-8 to TRBJ1-1; a possible D gene is TRBD1 (6 bases). Trimming shortened V by 4 bases and J by 1 base, and 10 bases separated the two germline ends. Germline loops: CDR1 SGHVS, CDR2 FQNEAQ. The CDR3 length is 14 residues. The CDR3 here is CASSWQGRNTEAFF. CDR3 bases: TGTGCCAGCAGCTGGCAGGGGAGGAACACTGAAGCTTTCTTT.

This clonotype was counted once. This sequence joins TRBV27 and TRBJ1-1; no definite D call. V was clipped by 8 bases and J by 0 bases, with 13 bases between them. CDR3 length: 14 amino acids. Germline-derived CDR1 and CDR2 are MNHEY and SMNVEV (reference sequence). For the CDR3, the DNA is TGTGCCAGCTTAGGAGGTGGGGTGAACACTGAAGCTTTCTTT. Protein product: CASLGGGVNTEAFF.

This clonotype showed up just a few times. This rearrangement joins TRBV7-9 to TRBJ1-2; D gene ambiguous. V was trimmed by 5 bases and J by 4 bases, leaving 20 bases between them. The CDR3 contains 16 residues. Looked up from germline, CDR1 is SEHNR and CDR2 is FQNEAQ (reference sequence). As DNA, the CDR3 is TGTGCCAGCAGCCCTTCGGCGAGCTACTCAATCTATGGCTACACCTTC. Amino acids: CASSPSASYSIYGYTF. The complete variable domain, with remaining parts taken from reference TRBV7-9 and TRBJ1-2, reads DTGVSQNPRHKITKRGQNVTFRCDPISEHNRLYWYRQTLGQGPEFLTYFQNEAQLEKSRLLSDRFSAERPKGSFSTLEIQRTEQGDSAMYLCASSPSASYSIYGYTFGSGTRLTVV.

V and J are TRBV5-6 and TRBJ1-4; D ambiguous. Germline CDR1 reads SGHDT; CDR2 reads YYEEEE. This CDR3 has 14 amino acids. Trimming cost V 4 bases and J 0 bases, with 7 bases left between them. Here the CDR3 reads CASSGSATNEKLFF. The CDR3 DNA reads as TGTGCCAGCAGCGGAAGTGCAACTAATGAAAAACTGTTTTTT.

This clonotype was seen a few times. V and J are TRBV5-6 and TRBJ2-3; TRBD2 agrees at 12 bases. From germline, CDR1 is SGHDT and CDR2 YYEEEE. Trimming took 3 bases from V and 8 from J; bases not matched to a gene: 13. This CDR3 spans 17 amino acids. CDR3 residues: CASSSRLAGDLQGTQYF. DNA of the CDR3: TGTGCCAGCAGCTCACGACTAGCGGGGGACCTACAGGGTACGCAGTATTTT.

The chain uses TRBV6-4 and TRBJ2-2, with D possibly matching TRBD2 (6 bases). Germline values: CDR1 MRHNA, CDR2 SNTAGT. Trimming stripped 6 bases from V and 7 bases from J, with 9 bases between. The CDR3 sequence is 12 residues long. CDR3 loop: CASSSGVGELFF. The DNA of the CDR3 is TGTGCCAGCAGCTCGGGAGTCGGGGAGCTGTTTTTT.

This clonotype was found many times. The genes are TRBV19 and TRBJ2-3; D is unresolved. The CDR3 spans 11 residues. Trimming stripped 3 bases from V and 6 bases from J, with 4 bases between. Germline loops: CDR1 LNHDA, CDR2 SQIVND (reference sequence). This CDR3 reads CASSMVDTQYF. The CDR3, as DNA: TGTGCCAGTAGTATGGTCGATACGCAGTATTTT.

V and J are TRBV12-3 or TRBV12-4 and TRBJ2-1; the match to TRBD2 covers 7 bases. Trimming cost V 11 bases and J 4 bases; bases outside gene matches: 14. The CDR3 has 15 amino acids. The CDR3 reads CAGALGGVGYNEQFF. Written as DNA, the CDR3 is TGTGCCGGCGCGCTGGGGGGGGTTGGGTACAATGAGCAGTTCTTC.

This clonotype was picked up many times. This sequence joins TRBV7-9 and TRBJ1-1; the D gene is possibly TRBD1 (5 bases). Per germline, CDR1 SEHNR and CDR2 FQNEAQ (reference sequence). Trimming took off 3 bases at V and 5 bases at J, with 22 bases between the two ends. CDR3 size: 17 residues. CDR3 protein: CASSFSYRTPGGTEAFF. CDR3 coding DNA: TGTGCCAGCAGCTTCTCTTACAGGACCCCGGGGGGGACTGAAGCTTTCTTT.

V usage is TRBV6-5 and J usage is TRBJ2-7, with TRBD2 matching over 11 bases. V was pared by 7 bases and J by 3 bases, with 8 bases of the junction left unmatched. The length of the CDR3 is 15 residues. The V gene's germline CDR1 is MNHEY and CDR2 SVGAGI. The CDR3 here is CASTPSTSGDYEQYF. CDR3 coding DNA: TGTGCCAGCACCCCCTCGACTAGCGGGGACTACGAGCAGTACTTC.

The V and J genes are TRBV27 and TRBJ2-1; TRBD1 agrees at 10 bases. V was clipped by 3 bases and J by 8 bases; unmatched bases: 10. The CDR3 loop spans 16 amino acids. Germline values: CDR1 MNHEY, CDR2 SMNVEV (reference sequence). CDR3 nucleotide sequence: TGTGCCAGCAGTTTCCCGACAGGGGGCCCCGGCTATGAGCAGTTCTTC. Translated: CASSFPTGGPGYEQFF.

The chain carries TRBV4-1 and TRBJ2-1; tentative D call: TRBD1 (7 bases). CDR1 is MGHRA and CDR2 is YSYEKL in the germline V gene. The CDR3 extends over 15 amino acids. Trimming took 3 bases from V and 9 from J, leaving 18 bases between them. The CDR3: CASSQRGQQEGEQFF. The CDR3, as DNA: TGCGCCAGCAGCCAGCGGGGACAGCAAGAGGGTGAGCAGTTCTTC.

This clonotype was observed many times. The genes are TRBV7-8 and TRBJ2-1; TRBD2 agrees at 8 bases. With V trimmed by 3 bases and J by 7 bases, 14 bases remained unmatched. This CDR3 contains 17 residues. CDR1 SGHVS and CDR2 FQNEAQ come from the germline V gene. DNA for the CDR3: TGTGCCAGCAGCTTTACAGGGAGAGGGCGGGGGGATAATGAGCAGTTCTTC. Translation gives CASSFTGRGRGDNEQFF. Using reference TRBV7-8 and TRBJ2-1 for the parts outside the CDR3, the full variable domain is GAGVSQSPRYKVAKRGQDVALRCDPISGHVSLFWYQQALGQGPEFLTYFQNEAQLDKSGLPSDRFFAERPEGSVSTLKIQRTQQEDSAVYLCASSFTGRGRGDNEQFFGPGTRLTVL.

Ten or more counts support this clonotype. This chain connects TRBV7-2 to TRBJ1-4; TRBD1 matches 8 bases. Germline V gives CDR1 SGHTA, CDR2 FQGNSA. The CDR3 runs to 21 residues. The J segment lost 5 bases and the V segment lost 1 base, leaving 21 bases of the junction unmatched. CDR3 in DNA: TGTGCCAGCAGCTTAGTAGAAGGGACAGGAGGACCAGTTTTTGAGAATGAAAAACTGTTTTTT. Translation: CASSLVEGTGGPVFENEKLFF.

This chain joins TRBV7-6 and TRBJ2-7, with 8 nucleotides matching TRBD1. This CDR3 is built from 17 residues. CDR1 and CDR2 from the germline V gene are SGHVS and FNYEAQ. The junction had 14 bases not matched to a gene; V was cut back by 5 bases and J by 2 bases. The CDR3 loop is CASSNDRGFGAPYEQYF. As DNA, the CDR3 is TGTGCCAGCAGCAATGACAGGGGCTTCGGGGCACCCTACGAGCAGTACTTC.

The chain has TRBV19 and TRBJ2-2; D possibly uses TRBD1 or TRBD2 (6 bases each). There are 14 residues in the CDR3. Trimming removed 7 bases from V and 3 bases from J, with 12 bases in between. Germline lookup yields CDR1 LNHDA and CDR2 SQIVND (reference sequence). CDR3 sequence reads: CASTRGGYTGELFF. CDR3 DNA: TGTGCCAGTACAAGAGGGGGGTACACCGGGGAGCTGTTTTTT.

The table lists this clonotype with a few counts. The chain joins TRBV12-3 or TRBV12-4 to TRBJ2-2, with D unresolved. This CDR3 spans 12 amino acids. Trimming removed 0 bases at V and 8 bases at J, with 4 bases between. CDR3 in DNA: TGTGCCAGCAGTTTAGCGCGAGGGGAGCTGTTTTTT. Translating gives CASSLARGELFF.

To note about this clonotype: The junction departs from the called germline gene at one end, perhaps through a read error. This chain connects TRBV12-3 or TRBV12-4 to TRBJ1-1; D is ambiguous. The CDR3 contains 14 residues. CDR3 sequence reads: CASSLENWNAEAFF. CDR3 nucleotides: TGTGCCAGCAGTTTGGAGAATTGGAACGCTGAAGCTTTCTTT.

The chain combines TRBV6-2 or TRBV6-3 with TRBJ1-5, with unresolved D. The germline V and J ends were trimmed by 5 bases and 0 bases, with 11 bases remaining between them. CDR1 and CDR2 (germline): MNHEY, SVGEGT. The CDR3 has 15 residues. CDR3 sequence: CASSPIDDSNQPQHF. The CDR3 region has the DNA TGTGCCAGCAGTCCCATCGACGATAGCAATCAGCCCCAGCATTTT.

The chain joins TRBV7-6 to TRBJ1-5, with 7 bases identical to TRBD1. The CDR3 sequence is 13 residues long. Germline-derived CDR1 and CDR2 are SGHVS and FNYEAQ. Unmatched junction bases numbered 6, after V lost 5 bases and J lost 8 bases. As DNA, the CDR3 is TGTGCCAGCAGCGACAGGGCCGGGGAGCCCCAGCATTTT. Its translation is CASSDRAGEPQHF. Using reference TRBV7-6 and TRBJ1-5 for the parts outside the CDR3, the full variable domain is GAGVSQSPRYKVTKRGQDVALRCDPISGHVSLYWYRQALGQGPEFLTYFNYEAQQDKSGLPNDRFSAERPEGSISTLTIQRTEQRDSAMYRCASSDRAGEPQHFGDGTRLSIL.

This clonotype was detected a few times. V gene TRBV19 combines with J gene TRBJ2-1; 9 bases map to TRBD1. Germline CDR1 LNHDA, CDR2 SQIVND (reference sequence). The ends lost 3 bases at V and 0 bases at J; junction bases unmatched: 3. The CDR3 length is 16 residues. CDR3 coding DNA: TGTGCCAGTAGTATCACAGGGGGCGGCTCCTACAATGAGCAGTTCTTC. Its protein product is CASSITGGGSYNEQFF.

Comments on this clonotype: One junction end does not reproduce the germline sequence, and a read error may be involved. The chain joins TRBV7-7 to TRBJ2-1; a weak D match, TRBD2 (5 bases). Germline V gene data show CDR1 as SSHAT and CDR2 as FNYEAQ (reference sequence). This CDR3 contains 17 residues. The chain's CDR3 is CASSPPVATGTDNEQFF. CDR3 coding DNA: TGTGCTAGCAGCCCCCCCGTAGCGACGGGCACGGACAATGAGCAGTTCTTC.

This CDR3 reads CASCQGPSGHEQYF. CDR3 nucleotides: TGTGCCAGCTGCCAAGGACCCAGCGGTCACGAGCAGTACTTC. The genes are TRBV5-3 and TRBJ2-7, with a possible D match to TRBD2 (5 bases). TRBV5-3 is an ORF; its function is uncertain. This CDR3 is built from 14 residues. Trimming took off 8 bases at V and 5 bases at J, with 20 bases between the two ends.

This clonotype was recorded many times. This chain links TRBV11-1 with TRBJ1-5, with D perhaps matching TRBD1 (5 bases). Trimming left V 3 bases short and J 3 bases short, with 21 bases between. This CDR3 contains 18 residues. Germline assignment: CDR1 SGHAT and CDR2 FQDESV (reference sequence). The DNA of the CDR3 is TGTGCCAGCAGCTTCCTTGTCTCTGGCAGGGCCTACAATCAGCCCCAGCATTTT. Translation: CASSFLVSGRAYNQPQHF.

This clonotype was recorded a few times. The V call is TRBV3-1, the J call TRBJ2-1; D might be TRBD1 (5 bases). Trimming left V 3 bases short and J 0 bases short, with 9 bases between. The CDR3 consists of 15 residues. Germline values: CDR1 LGHDT, CDR2 YNNKEL (reference sequence). CDR3 sequence reads: CASSHSGYSYNEQFF. The CDR3 nucleotides read TGTGCCAGCAGCCACTCAGGGTACTCCTACAATGAGCAGTTCTTC.

This clonotype was observed a few times. CDR3 nucleotides: TGTGCCAGCAGCTCGATGTCAGGGGGTTTTGAAGCTTTCTTT. It translates to CASSSMSGGFEAFF. J is TRBJ1-1 and V is TRBV7-9, with 7 positions matching TRBD1. Germline CDR1 reads SEHNR; CDR2 reads FQNEAQ (reference sequence). V shed 4 bases and J 7 bases; nucleotides not matched to a gene: 9. The CDR3 loop spans 14 amino acids.